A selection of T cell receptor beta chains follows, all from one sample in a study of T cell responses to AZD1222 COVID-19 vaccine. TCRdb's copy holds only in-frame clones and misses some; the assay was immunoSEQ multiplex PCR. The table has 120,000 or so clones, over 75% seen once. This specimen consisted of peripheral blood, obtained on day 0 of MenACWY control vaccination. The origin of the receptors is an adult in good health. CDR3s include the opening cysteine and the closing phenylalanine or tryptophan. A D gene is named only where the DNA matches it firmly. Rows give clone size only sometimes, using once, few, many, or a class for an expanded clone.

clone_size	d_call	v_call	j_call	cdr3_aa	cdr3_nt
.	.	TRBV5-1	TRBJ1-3	CASKARGNTIYF	TGCGCCTCCAAAGCCCGGGGAAACACCATATATTTT
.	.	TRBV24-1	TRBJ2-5	CATSDPQQRERVETQYF	TGTGCCACCAGTGATCCGCAACAGAGGGAGCGCGTGGAGACCCAGTACTTC
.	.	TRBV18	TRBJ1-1	CASSYRQVNTEAFF	TGTGCCAGCTCATATCGACAGGTGAACACTGAAGCTTTCTTT
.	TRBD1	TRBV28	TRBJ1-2	CAIRDRANYGYTF	TGTGCCATCCGGGACAGAGCTAACTATGGCTACACCTTC
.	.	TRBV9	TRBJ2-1	CASSGASPWVEQFF	TGTGCCAGCAGCGGGGCGAGCCCGTGGGTTGAGCAGTTCTTC
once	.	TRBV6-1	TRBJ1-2	CASSENGGAYGYTF	TGTGCCAGCAGTGAAAATGGGGGCGCCTATGGCTACACCTTC
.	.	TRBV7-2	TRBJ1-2	CASSLDSDNYGYTF	TGTGCCAGCAGCTTAGACAGCGACAACTATGGCTACACCTTC
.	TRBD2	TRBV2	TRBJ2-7	CASSESRAGGNYEQYF	TGTGCCAGCAGTGAATCTCGAGCGGGAGGGAACTACGAGCAGTACTTC
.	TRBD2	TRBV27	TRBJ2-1	CASSLTSGRSNEQFF	TGTGCCAGCAGTTTAACTAGCGGGAGAAGTAATGAGCAGTTCTTC
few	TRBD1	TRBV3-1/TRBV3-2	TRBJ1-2	CASSQEGRGNYGYTF	TGTGCCAGCAGCCAAGAGGGCAGGGGGAACTATGGCTACACCTTC
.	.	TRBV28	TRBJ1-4	CASGGDGSGLFF	TGTGCCAGCGGTGGGGACGGGTCAGGGCTGTTTTTT
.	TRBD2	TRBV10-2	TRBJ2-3	CASDGLAPDTQYF	TGCGCCAGCGACGGACTAGCCCCAGATACGCAGTATTTT
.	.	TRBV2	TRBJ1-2	CASVRGRAYGYTF	TGTGCCAGCGTTCGGGGAAGGGCCTATGGCTACACCTTC
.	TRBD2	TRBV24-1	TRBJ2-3	CATSDPRAGGVDTQYF	TGTGCCACCAGTGACCCCAGAGCGGGAGGAGTAGATACGCAGTATTTT
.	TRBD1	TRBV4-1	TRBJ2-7	CASSQSLAGTGGYEQYF	TGCGCCAGCAGCCAGTCCCTGGCCGGGACAGGGGGCTACGAGCAGTACTTC
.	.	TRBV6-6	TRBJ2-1	CASSPPGSYNEQFF	TGTGCCAGCAGTCCCCCGGGGAGTTACAATGAGCAGTTCTTC
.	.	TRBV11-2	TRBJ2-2	CASSLDGELFF	TGTGCCAGCAGCTTAGACGGGGAGCTGTTTTTT
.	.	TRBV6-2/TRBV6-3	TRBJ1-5	CASSYQVDNQPQHF	TGTGCCAGCAGTTACCAGGTCGACAATCAGCCCCAGCATTTT
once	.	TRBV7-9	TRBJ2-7	CASSPDGLFPYEQYF	TGTGCCAGCAGCCCCGACGGTCTGTTTCCCTACGAGCAGTACTTC
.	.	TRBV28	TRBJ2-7	CASSLTVTYEQYF	TGTGCCAGCAGTTTGACAGTTACCTACGAGCAGTACTTC
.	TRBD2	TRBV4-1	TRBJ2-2	CASSQLVAGVLTGELFF	TGCGCCAGCAGCCAATTAGTAGCGGGAGTTCTCACCGGGGAGCTGTTTTTT
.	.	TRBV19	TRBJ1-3	CASSSTGLSGNTIYF	TGTGCCAGTAGTTCAACCGGCCTCTCTGGAAACACCATATATTTT
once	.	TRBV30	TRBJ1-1	CAWSPGTGTQAFF	TGTGCCTGGAGTCCCGGGACGGGCACTCAAGCTTTCTTT
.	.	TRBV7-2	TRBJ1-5	CASSPSGAGLRNQPQHF	TGTGCCAGCAGCCCCTCGGGGGCGGGGCTACGCAATCAGCCCCAGCATTTT
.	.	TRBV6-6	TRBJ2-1	CAIAALGYNEQFF	TGTGCCATAGCCGCCTTAGGATACAATGAGCAGTTCTTC
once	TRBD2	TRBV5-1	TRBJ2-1	CASSFPPWDSGSSRRLDEQFF	TGCGCCAGCAGCTTCCCTCCCTGGGATAGCGGGTCCTCACGGCGGCTAGATGAGCAGTTCTTC
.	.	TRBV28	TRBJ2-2	CASSADRNTGELFF	TGTGCCAGCAGTGCAGACAGGAACACCGGGGAGCTGTTTTTT
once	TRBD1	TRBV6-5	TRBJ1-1	CASRNTGGREAEAFF	TGTGCCAGCAGGAACACAGGGGGAAGGGAAGCTGAAGCTTTCTTT
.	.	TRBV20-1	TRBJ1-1	CSATNTEAFF	TGCAGTGCCACGAACACTGAAGCTTTCTTT
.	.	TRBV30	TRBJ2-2	CAWDLGFNTGELFF	TGTGCCTGGGACTTGGGATTTAACACCGGGGAGCTGTTTTTT
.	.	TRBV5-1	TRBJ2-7	CASSSAYEQYF	TGCGCCAGCAGCTCTGCCTACGAGCAGTACTTC
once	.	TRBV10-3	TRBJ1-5	CAISERGVHQPQHF	TGTGCCATCAGTGAGAGGGGGGTCCATCAGCCCCAGCATTTT
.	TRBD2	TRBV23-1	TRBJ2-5	CASSQSEGGSRETQYF	TGCGCCAGCAGTCAATCAGAAGGCGGGAGTCGAGAGACCCAGTACTTC
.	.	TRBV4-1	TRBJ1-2	CASSRINGGGDNYGYTF	TGCGCCAGCAGCCGGATAAATGGTGGGGGAGACAACTATGGCTACACCTTC
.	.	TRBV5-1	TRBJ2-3	CASSPGPLKPTDTQYF	TGCGCCAGCAGCCCGGGACCTCTTAAGCCCACAGATACGCAGTATTTT
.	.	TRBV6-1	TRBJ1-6	CASSDLLGPHSPLHF	TGTGCCAGCAGTGACCTGTTGGGGCCCCATTCACCCCTCCACTTT
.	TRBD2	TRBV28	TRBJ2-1	CASRGEGYNEQFF	TGTGCCAGCAGGGGGGAGGGCTACAATGAGCAGTTCTTC
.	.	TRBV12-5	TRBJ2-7	CASGTPAGEQYF	TGTGCTAGTGGTACGCCGGCGGGGGAGCAGTACTTC
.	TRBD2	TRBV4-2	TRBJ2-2	CASSQGRGLAEFGELFF	TGTGCCAGCAGCCAAGGGCGGGGACTAGCGGAGTTCGGGGAGCTGTTTTTT
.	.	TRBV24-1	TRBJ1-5	CATSQRGVNQPQHF	TGTGCCACCAGTCAGCGGGGAGTCAATCAGCCCCAGCATTTT
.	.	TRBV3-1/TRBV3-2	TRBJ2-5	CASSQDGLRGGETQYF	TGTGCCAGCAGCCAAGATGGGCTACGCGGTGGGGAGACCCAGTACTTC
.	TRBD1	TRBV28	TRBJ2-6	CASRRQGAKGGANVLTF	TGTGCCAGCAGACGACAGGGGGCAAAAGGTGGGGCCAACGTCCTGACTTTC
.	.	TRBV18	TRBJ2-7	CASSPLRDASYEQYF	TGTGCCAGCTCACCACTTAGGGACGCGTCCTACGAGCAGTACTTC
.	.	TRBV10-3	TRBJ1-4	CAISEQDEKLFF	TGTGCCATCAGTGAACAGGATGAAAAACTGTTTTTT
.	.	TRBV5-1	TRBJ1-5	CASTQGPNQPQHF	TGCGCCAGCACGCAGGGGCCCAATCAGCCCCAGCATTTT
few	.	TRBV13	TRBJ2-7	CASSSRYAGTYEQYF	TGTGCCAGCAGCTCAAGGTACGCGGGCACCTACGAGCAGTACTTC
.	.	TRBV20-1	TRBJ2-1	CSASSARIYNEQFF	TGCAGTGCTAGTAGCGCAAGGATATACAATGAGCAGTTCTTC
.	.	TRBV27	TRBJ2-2	CASSLSIPSGELFF	TGTGCCAGCAGTTTATCGATCCCTTCCGGGGAGCTGTTTTTT
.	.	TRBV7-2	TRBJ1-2	CASSQQINYGYTF	TGTGCCAGCAGCCAACAAATTAACTATGGCTACACCTTC
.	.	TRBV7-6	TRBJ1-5	CASSVDPGRSDQPQHF	TGTGCCAGCAGCGTAGATCCGGGACGCTCGGATCAGCCCCAGCATTTT